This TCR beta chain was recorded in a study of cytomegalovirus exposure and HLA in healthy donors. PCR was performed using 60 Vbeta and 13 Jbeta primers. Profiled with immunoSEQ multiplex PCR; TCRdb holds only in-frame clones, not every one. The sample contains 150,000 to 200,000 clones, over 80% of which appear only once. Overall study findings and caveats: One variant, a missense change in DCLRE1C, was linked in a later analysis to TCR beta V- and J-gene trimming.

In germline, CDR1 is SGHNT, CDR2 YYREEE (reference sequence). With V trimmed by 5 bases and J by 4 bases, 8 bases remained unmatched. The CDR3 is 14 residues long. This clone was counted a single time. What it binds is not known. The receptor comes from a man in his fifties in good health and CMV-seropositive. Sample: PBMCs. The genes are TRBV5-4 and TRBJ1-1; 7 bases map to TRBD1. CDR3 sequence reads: CASRSGTASTEAFF. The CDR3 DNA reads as TGTGCCAGCAGATCCGGGACAGCAAGCACTGAAGCTTTCTTT.